Listed below are T cell receptor beta chains from one sample, sequenced in a study of blood T cell repertoires in COVID-19. Some clones are missing from TCRdb's copy, which holds only in-frame ones; the method was immunoSEQ multiplex PCR. The table records 70,000 or so clones, just under 80% of them present only once. Sequencing was done on a sample of peripheral blood. These TCRs come from a human donor in a cohort sampled during active COVID-19. The CDR3 runs from the conserved cysteine through the conserved F or W. The D gene is left open where the match is weak. Rows give clone size only sometimes, using once, few, many, or a class for an expanded clone.

J,V,size,D,DNA,CDR3
TRBJ1-1,TRBV19,-,TRBD1,TGTGCCAGTAGTTTCCTGACAGGGAGCTATACTGAAGCTTTCTTT,CASSFLTGSYTEAFF
TRBJ2-7,TRBV28,-,TRBD2,TGTGCCAGCAGTTTCCCATCAACTAGCGGGGGAGGCTACGAGCAGTACTTC,CASSFPSTSGGGYEQYF
TRBJ2-5,TRBV5-6,-,-,TGTGCCAGCAGCTTGGGCAGGCTAGGAGGGGTGGCCCAGTACTTC,CASSLGRLGGVAQYF
TRBJ2-1,TRBV5-4,-,-,TGTGCCAGCAGCTTAGAGGGATTCGACTACAATGAGCAGTTCTTC,CASSLEGFDYNEQFF
TRBJ2-1,TRBV10-1,-,-,TGCGCCAGCAGTGAGAGCGGAGCCCGCTACAATGAGCAGTTCTTC,CASSESGARYNEQFF
TRBJ2-3,TRBV2,-,-,TGTGCCAGCAGGGAGACCACAGATACGCAGTATTTT,CASRETTDTQYF
TRBJ2-2,TRBV27,-,-,TGTGCCAGCAGCCGACAGGCCCGGGACACCGGGGAGCTGTTTTTT,CASSRQARDTGELFF
TRBJ2-5,TRBV28,-,TRBD2,TGTGCCAGCAGTTCCTCGGCTAGCGGACAAGAGACCCAGTACTTC,CASSSSASGQETQYF
TRBJ2-5,TRBV27,-,TRBD1,TGTGCCAGCAGTCTATACCGGGACAGGGCGCAGTACTTC,CASSLYRDRAQYF
TRBJ2-1,TRBV7-2,-,-,TGTGCCAGCAGCTTAGCGGTCTCCCGGGATGAGCAGTTCTTC,CASSLAVSRDEQFF
TRBJ1-2,TRBV9,-,TRBD1,TGTGCCAGCAGCGTAGCTGGCACAGGGGGGATCGAGGGCTACACCTTC,CASSVAGTGGIEGYTF
TRBJ1-2,TRBV2,once,TRBD1,TGTGCCAGCACCGCAGGGGGGCTAGCTAACTATGGCTACACCTTC,CASTAGGLANYGYTF
TRBJ2-3,TRBV6-4,-,TRBD2,TGTGCCAGCAGTGACTCCCCTAGCGGGAGCACAGATACGCAGTATTTT,CASSDSPSGSTDTQYF
TRBJ1-1,TRBV5-1,-,TRBD1,TGCGCCAGCAGATCCCAGGGGACAGGGGCAGTCACTGAAGCTTTCTTT,CASRSQGTGAVTEAFF
TRBJ2-3,TRBV30,-,TRBD2,TGTGCCTGGAGTGTCGGGGGGGGCGAAGATACGCAGTATTTT,CAWSVGGGEDTQYF
TRBJ2-2,TRBV7-9,once,TRBD1,TGTGCCAGCAGCCAGACAGGGACCGGGGAGCTGTTTTTT,CASSQTGTGELFF
TRBJ2-6,TRBV27,-,-,TGTGCCAGCAGTTCAGTCTCTGGGGCCAACGTCCTGACTTTC,CASSSVSGANVLTF
TRBJ2-1,TRBV28,-,-,TGTGCCAGCAGCCCCCTAGCGAGTATATTCAATGAGCAGTTCTTC,CASSPLASIFNEQFF
TRBJ2-3,TRBV10-3,-,TRBD1,TGTGCCACCGCGAGGACAGGGGGCGAGCTGAGTGTGACAGATACGCAGTATTTT,CATARTGGELSVTDTQYF
TRBJ2-3,TRBV12-5,-,TRBD2,TGTGCTAGTGGTCCGGGAGGGTTCAGCACAGATACGCAGTATTTT,CASGPGGFSTDTQYF
TRBJ2-2,TRBV9,-,TRBD1,TGTGCCAGCAGCGAGAGGGACAGTTACTACACCGGGGAGCTGTTTTTT,CASSERDSYYTGELFF
TRBJ1-1,TRBV14,few,-,TGTGCCAGCAAGGAGGGGCGTTGGGCTGAAGCTTTCTTT,CASKEGRWAEAFF
TRBJ2-1,TRBV11-2,many,TRBD2,TGTGCCAGCAGCGAGGCCGGGACTAGCCATCGGGAGCAGTTCTTC,CASSEAGTSHREQFF
TRBJ2-2,TRBV19,few,-,TGTGCCAGTAGTAGGTTGGGAGTGGCGAACACCGGGGAGCTGTTTTTT,CASSRLGVANTGELFF
TRBJ2-2,TRBV11-2,few,-,TGTGCCAGCAGCACGACAGGAACCGGGGAGCTGTTTTTT,CASSTTGTGELFF
TRBJ1-5,TRBV27,few,TRBD1,TGTGCCAGCCGAGAAGGGACAGGGAATCAGCCCCAGCATTTT,CASREGTGNQPQHF
TRBJ2-7,TRBV28,-,-,TGTGCCAGCAGGGCCGGGGGAGGACACGAGCAGTACTTC,CASRAGGGHEQYF
TRBJ1-2,TRBV19,-,TRBD1,TGTGCCACACTTACCGGGACAGGGGTTAATGGCTACACCTTC,CATLTGTGVNGYTF
TRBJ2-1,TRBV24-1,-,TRBD1,TGTGCCACCAGTGATGCAGATACAGGGGTCTACAATGAGCAGTTCTTC,CATSDADTGVYNEQFF
TRBJ2-5,TRBV19,-,-,TGTGCCAGTAGCCCTAGCGTGGGCCAAGAGACCCAGTACTTC,CASSPSVGQETQYF
TRBJ1-6,TRBV19,-,TRBD1,TGTGCCAGTAGTACATTCCGACAGGGCCTAGGTAATTCACCCCTCCACTTT,CASSTFRQGLGNSPLHF
TRBJ2-2,TRBV5-1,once,TRBD1,TGCGCCAGCAGCTTTTCCCCCCCGGGACAGAGCACCGGGGAGCTGTTTTTT,CASSFSPPGQSTGELFF
TRBJ1-1,TRBV6-5,-,-,TGTGCCAGCAGTCGGACAGTGTTGAACACTGAAGCTTTCTTT,CASSRTVLNTEAFF
TRBJ2-3,TRBV6-5,-,-,TGTGCCAGCAGGTGGGGGCAGGCCCTCACAGATACGCAGTATTTT,CASRWGQALTDTQYF
TRBJ2-2,TRBV10-3,-,TRBD2,TGTGCCATCAGTGGGGCGTCTAGCGGACACACCGGGGAGCTGTTTTTT,CAISGASSGHTGELFF
TRBJ1-1,TRBV28,-,TRBD1,TGTGCCAGCCCCGGGACAGGGGGCAACACTGAAGCTTTCTTT,CASPGTGGNTEAFF
TRBJ2-7,TRBV10-2,-,TRBD2,TGCGCCAGCACATCCGGGACTAGCGGGTCTCCGAGGTACGAGCAGTACTTC,CASTSGTSGSPRYEQYF
TRBJ1-2,TRBV6-5,once,-,TGTGCCAGCAGTTTCATCCCGGACTATGGCTACACCTTC,CASSFIPDYGYTF
TRBJ2-5,TRBV5-8,-,-,TGTGCCAGCAGCTTGTTAGGGGCAGAGACCCAGTACTTC,CASSLLGAETQYF
TRBJ2-1,TRBV4-2,-,TRBD2,TGTGCCGGTTCCCGGGAGGACCGCAATGAGCAGTTCTTC,CAGSREDRNEQFF
TRBJ2-7,TRBV29-1,few,TRBD1,TGCAGCGTTGACGGGGACAGCCCCTACGAGCAGTACTTC,CSVDGDSPYEQYF
TRBJ1-5,TRBV19,-,TRBD1,TGTGCCAGTAGTCCCCGGACAGGGGGGCGGAATCAGCCCCAGCATTTT,CASSPRTGGRNQPQHF
TRBJ2-5,TRBV24-1,few,-,TGTGCCACCAGTGATATCGGGGAGACCCAGTACTTC,CATSDIGETQYF
TRBJ2-5,TRBV5-1,-,-,TGCGCCAGCAGCTCCCCTCAGGGGTACCAAGAGACCCAGTACTTC,CASSSPQGYQETQYF
TRBJ2-3,TRBV29-1,-,TRBD2,TGCAGCGTTCGGGGGGAGGTCACAGATACGCAGTATTTT,CSVRGEVTDTQYF
TRBJ1-2,TRBV30,-,-,TGTGCCTGGAGTGTAATCGGGGGGCGCGGGTCAAATGGCTACACCTTC,CAWSVIGGRGSNGYTF
TRBJ2-7,TRBV5-1,once,TRBD2,TGCGCCAGCAGCCAAGGACTAGCTCCCTACGAGCAGTACTTC,CASSQGLAPYEQYF
TRBJ2-2,TRBV28,few,-,TGTGCCACCTACCGGTCAGGGACAACCGGGGAGCTGTTTTTT,CATYRSGTTGELFF
TRBJ1-2,TRBV10-3,-,-,TGTGCCACGGCGGGGGGGGACGGCCGCTATGGCTACACCTTC,CATAGGDGRYGYTF
TRBJ1-4,TRBV6-5,-,-,TGTGCCAGCAGGGCCTGGGTGGGCGGGAATGAAAAACTGTTTTTT,CASRAWVGGNEKLFF
TRBJ2-7,TRBV5-1,-,-,TGCGCCAGCAGCTTGGCAGGATTGACCTACGAGCAGTACTTC,CASSLAGLTYEQYF